The 20 T cell receptor beta chains below all came from one sample that was sequenced in a study of Graves' ophthalmopathy and Graves' hyperthyroidism. Amplification of TCR beta CDR3 regions used RNA transcripts. The authors performed first-round RT-PCR with HTBI primers and then a second-round multiplex PCR. In TCRdb, the multiplex PCR reads were re-called with MiXCR into one record per CDR3 protein. The table lists around 600,000 distinct CDR3 sequences, just over 40% of them singletons. Sequenced: peripheral blood. The receptors were sampled from an adult man with Graves' ophthalmopathy.

As for this clonotype: A much more abundant neighbour one base away suggests this may be a read error. The CDR3 DNA reads as TGTGCCAGCAGTTACTCGACGGGGTTGGGGAATTCACCCCTCCACTTT. Translation: CASSYSTGLGNSPLHF. This chain uses TRBV25-1 with TRBJ1-6; D is uncertain. Germline V gene data show CDR1 as MGHDK and CDR2 as SYGVNS. The CDR3 contains 16 residues. With 5 bases removed from V and 7 bases from J, the gap between germline ends came to 18 bases.

The rearrangement links TRBV7-8 to TRBJ2-2; TRBD2 matches at 7 bases. Germline CDR1 SGHVS, CDR2 FQNEAQ. The CDR3 sequence is 16 residues long. J gave up 4 bases and V 4 bases, and 9 bases lay outside the gene matches. CDR3 in DNA: TGTGCCAGCAGCTCACCCATGGGAGGGCGCACCGGGGAGCTGTTTTTT. Translation gives CASSSPMGGRTGELFF.

In this sample, this clonotype turned up many times. The CDR3: CASSSEGRTNEKLFF. CDR3 coding DNA: TGTGCCAGCAGCTCCGAAGGCAGGACTAATGAAAAACTGTTTTTT. The V call is TRBV7-6, the J call TRBJ1-4; no firm D call. There are 15 residues in the CDR3. The V end was cut by 4 bases, the J end by 2 bases, with 11 bases between. Germline CDR1 reads SGHVS; CDR2 reads FNYEAQ.

The chain joins TRBV9 to TRBJ2-7, with a weak D call TRBD2 (6 bases). Germline V CDR1 and CDR2: SGDLS, YYNGEE. V lost 5 bases and J 9 bases, leaving 18 bases between the germline ends. The CDR3 length is 13 residues. The CDR3 DNA is TGTGCCAGCAGTCTGGGACTTAGGGAAGGGCAGTACTTC. This sequence encodes CASSLGLREGQYF.

In the case of this clonotype: Just one base apart from a much larger clone, this may be a read error. The chain's CDR3 is CATSDARKTDNTGELFF. Written as DNA, the CDR3 is TGTGCCACCAGTGATGCGAGAAAAACAGATAACACCGGGGAGCTGTTTTTT. This chain connects TRBV24-1 to TRBJ2-2; D gene uncertain. The V and J ends lost 3 bases and 2 bases respectively, with 15 bases between them. Per the germline V gene, CDR1 is KGHDR and CDR2 is SFDVKD. The CDR3 length is 17 residues.

This clonotype was observed many times. The chain links TRBV11-3 to TRBJ1-6, with D tentatively TRBD1 (5 bases). The V and J ends lost 0 bases and 10 bases respectively, with 10 bases between them. Germline CDR1 and CDR2: SGHNT and YENEEA. This CDR3 region has 14 residues. CDR3 protein: CASSLDRAESPLHF. CDR3 bases: TGTGCCAGCAGCTTAGACAGGGCTGAATCACCCCTCCACTTT.

This clonotype has a count of ten or more. The chain combines TRBV29-1 with TRBJ2-7; 8 bases are shared with TRBD1. With 3 bases clipped from V and 0 bases from J, the junction kept 1 base outside the gene matches. The CDR3 loop spans 13 amino acids. CDR1 and CDR2 (germline): SQVTM, ANQGSEA. CDR3 nucleotide sequence: TGCAGCGTTGAGGACAGGGACTCCTACGAGCAGTACTTC. Translated: CSVEDRDSYEQYF.

This clonotype appeared many times. The chain combines TRBV7-8 with TRBJ1-1; the D gene is possibly TRBD1 (6 bases). CDR3 length equals 13 residues. CDR1 is SGHVS, CDR2 FQNEAQ, per germline. Deletions cut 0 bases from V and 7 bases from J, with 9 bases between. CDR3 protein: CASSLADRFEAFF. The CDR3 bases are TGTGCCAGCAGCTTAGCCGACAGGTTTGAAGCTTTCTTT.

This clonotype was counted ten times or more. Germline is not matched at one junction end, which may reflect a read error. The chain employs TRBV7-8 and TRBJ1-1; D may be TRBD1 (6 bases). Germline values: CDR1 SGHVS, CDR2 FQNEAQ. The CDR3 covers 17 residues. The CDR3 bases are TGTGCCAGCAGCTTATACTCCGGGACACCGCTTAAAGGGACTACCCTCTTT. Protein product: CASSLYSGTPLKGTTLF.

This clonotype was found once. The chain recombines TRBV12-5 with TRBJ2-7; no firm D call. CDR1 and CDR2 (germline): LGHNT, FRNRAP. This CDR3 comprises 16 residues. The CDR3 DNA reads as TGTGCCAGCAGTTCCAAAGATATGGCCCAAACTCGCGAGCAGTACTTC. As protein: CASSSKDMAQTREQYF.

This clonotype has ten or more counts. The chain combines TRBV24-1 with TRBJ2-7; D is perhaps TRBD1 (6 bases). Germline CDR1 is KGHDR and CDR2 is SFDVKD. With 3 bases removed from V and 5 bases from J, the gap between germline ends came to 13 bases. This CDR3 contains 14 residues. CDR3 in DNA: TGTGCCACCAGTGATGCGGGCAGGGGCAACGAGCAGTACTTC. It yields the protein CATSDAGRGNEQYF.

This clonotype was observed a handful of times. The rearrangement links TRBV7-6 to TRBJ2-3; tentatively, D is TRBD1 (6 bases). The V gene's germline CDR1 is SGHVS and CDR2 FNYEAQ. Trimming pared 3 bases from V and 4 bases from J, leaving 20 bases between. CDR3 length equals 17 residues. CDR3 protein: CASSLTIHRVTADTQYF. CDR3 coding DNA: TGTGCCAGCAGCTTGACGATCCACAGGGTGACGGCAGATACGCAGTATTTT. Based on the CDR3 plus reference TRBV7-6 and TRBJ2-3, the full variable domain is GAGVSQSPRYKVTKRGQDVALRCDPISGHVSLYWYRQALGQGPEFLTYFNYEAQQDKSGLPNDRFSAERPEGSISTLTIQRTEQRDSAMYRCASSLTIHRVTADTQYFGPGTRLTVL.

The gene calls are TRBV3-1 and TRBJ2-7; 10 bases align to TRBD2. CDR3 length: 16 amino acids. Germline loops: CDR1 LGHDT, CDR2 YNNKEL (reference sequence). The J segment lost 1 base and the V segment lost 4 bases, leaving 7 bases of the junction unmatched. DNA for the CDR3: TGTGCCAGCAGCCGGAACCTAGCGGGAGTGTCCTACGAGCAGTACTTC. This encodes CASSRNLAGVSYEQYF.

CDR3 protein: CASSSPGTEVPYEQYF. CDR3 sequence (DNA): TGTGCCAGCAGCTCCCCCGGGACAGAGGTTCCCTACGAGCAGTACTTC. The chain carries TRBV7-2 and TRBJ2-7; 7 bases are shared with TRBD1. The germline gives CDR1 SGHTA, CDR2 FQGNSA. The CDR3 is 16 residues long. Trimming cost V 4 bases and J 2 bases; bases outside gene matches: 11.

This clonotype was detected many times. The chain recombines TRBV29-1 with TRBJ2-2; no clear D gene. The CDR3 loop spans 13 amino acids. V was pared by 2 bases and J by 0 bases, with 4 bases between. Germline-derived CDR1 and CDR2 are SQVTM and ANQGSEA. The CDR3: CSVESSNTGELFF. Written as DNA, the CDR3 is TGCAGCGTTGAAAGCTCGAACACCGGGGAGCTGTTTTTT.

In regard to this clonotype: A read error is possible here, since a much larger clone lies one base away. The V call is TRBV20-1, the J call TRBJ1-1; D gene ambiguous. Germline loops: CDR1 DFQATT, CDR2 SNEGSKA (reference sequence). Trimming pared 5 bases from V and 2 bases from J, leaving 9 bases between. This CDR3 is 12 amino acids long. The CDR3, as DNA: TGCAGTGCTGGAGGTCATAACACTGAAGCTTTCTTT. Encoded protein: CSAGGHNTEAFF.

A word on this clonotype: Because the CDR3 is missing its conserved closing phenylalanine or tryptophan, this is likely a read error. This chain joins TRBV10-3 and TRBJ1-1; the D is unclear. CDR1 and CDR2 (germline): ENHRY, SYGVKD. This CDR3 region has 12 residues. With 11 bases removed from V and 1 base from J, the gap between germline ends came to 11 bases. The CDR3 reads CAAGRPNTEAFS. Here the CDR3 DNA reads TGTGCCGCCGGGAGGCCGAACACTGAAGCTTTCTCT.

This chain connects TRBV15 to TRBJ1-5; D uncertain. V lost 3 bases to trimming and J lost 2 bases, with 11 bases between them. The CDR3 has 15 residues. Germline CDR1 is LNHNV and CDR2 is YYDKDF (reference sequence). The CDR3 sequence is CATSRASGGNQPQHF. CDR3 DNA sequence: TGTGCCACCAGCAGGGCCTCGGGTGGCAATCAGCCCCAGCATTTT.

The chain uses TRBV7-2 and TRBJ2-1; 12 positions match TRBD2. Germline CDR1 SGHTA, CDR2 FQGNSA. The CDR3 runs to 13 residues. The trim removed 1 base at V and 14 bases at J, leaving 3 bases unmatched. The CDR3 nucleotides are TGTGCCAGCAGCTTAGGACTAGCGGGGGTGGAGTTCTTC. Translating gives CASSLGLAGVEFF.

Details on this clonotype: At one end the junction does not follow the germline gene, possibly because of a read error. The rearrangement links TRBV7-7 to TRBJ1-2; D is unclear. The CDR3 is made up of 15 amino acids. Germline CDR1 reads SSHAT; CDR2 reads FNYEAQ (reference sequence). DNA for the CDR3: TGTGCTAGCAGCCGCGCCAGCGGAGGGAACTATGGCTACACCTTC. Its translation is CASSRASGGNYGYTF.